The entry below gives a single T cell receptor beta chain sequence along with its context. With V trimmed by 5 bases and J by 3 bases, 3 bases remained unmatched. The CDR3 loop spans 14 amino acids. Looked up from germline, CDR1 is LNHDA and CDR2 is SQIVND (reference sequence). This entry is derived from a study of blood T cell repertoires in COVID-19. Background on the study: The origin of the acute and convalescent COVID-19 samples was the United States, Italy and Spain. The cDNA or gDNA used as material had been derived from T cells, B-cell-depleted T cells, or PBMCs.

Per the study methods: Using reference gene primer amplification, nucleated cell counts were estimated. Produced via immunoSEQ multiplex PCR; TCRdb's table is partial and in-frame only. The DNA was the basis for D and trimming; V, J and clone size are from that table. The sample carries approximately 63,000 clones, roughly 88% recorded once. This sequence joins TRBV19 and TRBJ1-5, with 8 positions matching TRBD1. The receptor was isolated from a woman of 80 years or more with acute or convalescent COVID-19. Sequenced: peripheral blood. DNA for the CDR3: TGTGCCAGTAGTGGGACAGGCCTCAATCAGCCCCAGCATTTT. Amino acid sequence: CASSGTGLNQPQHF.